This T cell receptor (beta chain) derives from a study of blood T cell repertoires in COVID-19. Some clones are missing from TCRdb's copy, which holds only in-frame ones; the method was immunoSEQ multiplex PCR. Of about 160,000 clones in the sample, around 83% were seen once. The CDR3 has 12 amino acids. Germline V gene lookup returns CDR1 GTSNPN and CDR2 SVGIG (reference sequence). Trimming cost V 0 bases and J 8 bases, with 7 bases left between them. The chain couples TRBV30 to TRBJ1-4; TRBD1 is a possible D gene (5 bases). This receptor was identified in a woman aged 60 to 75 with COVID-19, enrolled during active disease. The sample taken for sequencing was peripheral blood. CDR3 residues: CAWSVRQEKLFF. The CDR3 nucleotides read TGTGCCTGGAGTGTCAGACAGGAAAAACTGTTTTTT.